These 27 T cell receptor beta chains were sequenced from one sample in a study of CD8 T cells in ankylosing spondylitis (TCRdb year 2017). What the research found in general, with its limitations: A TCR beta motif made up of several highly homologous amino acid variants appeared to be characteristic of blood from ankylosing spondylitis patients.

For these receptors, no antigen is known. Libraries were prepared through 5' RACE. TCRdb records Illumina HiSeq 2500 as the sequencer. TCRdb took the public reads, trimmed them with fastp at Q25, ran MiXCR for clone calling and kept in-frame beta chains. Records with the same CDR3 protein are collapsed into one entry carrying the most frequent genes and DNA. In this sample the table shows 500,000 to 550,000 distinct CDR3 sequences, about an eighth of which occur a single time. Clones ranked in the top ten supply nearly 7% of the sample. The sample was blood, either unsorted or a sorted T cell fraction (not recorded which). These receptors came from a male donor with ankylosing spondylitis.

The chain combines TRBV29-1 with TRBJ1-2; D call uncertain. The CDR3 covers 12 residues. V was cut by 6 bases and J by 2 bases, with 10 bases left in between. In germline, CDR1 is SQVTM, CDR2 ANQGSEA. The CDR3 sequence is CSVREGNYGYTF. The DNA of the CDR3 is TGCAGCGTCCGTGAAGGGAACTATGGCTACACCTTC.

The chain joins TRBV12-3 or TRBV12-4 to TRBJ2-3; no clear D gene. CDR3 length: 12 residues. The ends were cut back, 3 bases at V and 4 bases at J, with 5 bases in the middle. The DNA of the CDR3 is TGTGCCAGCAGTTTCATTGCAGATACGCAGTATTTT. Amino acid sequence: CASSFIADTQYF.

V is TRBV10-3 and J is TRBJ2-7; D gene uncertain. V was clipped by 0 bases and J by 6 bases, with 9 bases between them. This CDR3 has 13 amino acids. Germline loops: CDR1 ENHRY, CDR2 SYGVKD. The CDR3 DNA is TGTGCCATCAGTGAGTCTTCCGGAACCGAGCAGTACGTC. Amino acid sequence: CAISESSGTEQYV.

This clonotype occurred many times. The chain employs TRBV29-1 and TRBJ2-1; 8 bases are shared with TRBD2. J was trimmed by 3 bases and V by 3 bases; bases with no gene match: 4. The germline CDR1 and CDR2 sequences are SQVTM and ANQGSEA. The CDR3 has 14 amino acids. CDR3: CSVEATSDYNEQFF. The CDR3 DNA is TGCAGCGTTGAGGCGACTAGCGACTACAATGAGCAGTTCTTC.

The rearrangement joins TRBV7-9 to TRBJ1-3, with D unresolved. This CDR3 spans 16 amino acids. The V end was cut by 5 bases, the J end by 4 bases, with 18 bases between. CDR1 and CDR2 from the germline V gene are SEHNR and FQNEAQ (reference sequence). CDR3 sequence reads: CASSPRPADQGNTIYF. In DNA, the CDR3 is TGTGCCAGCAGCCCCCGCCCGGCGGATCAGGGAAACACCATATATTTT.

The V and J genes are TRBV20-1 and TRBJ1-2; TRBD1 aligns across 12 bases. Germline V gene sequence: CDR1 DFQATT, CDR2 SNEGSKA (reference sequence). V lost 4 bases, J lost 6 bases, and 6 bases stayed unmatched. The CDR3 is 14 residues long. The chain's CDR3 is CSAKRDRGRDGYTF. DNA for the CDR3: TGCAGTGCTAAAAGGGACAGGGGGCGAGATGGCTACACCTTC.

V is TRBV6-1 and J is TRBJ1-3; D unresolved. Trimming cost V 2 bases and J 0 bases, with 5 bases left between them. The CDR3 sequence is 14 residues long. CDR1 and CDR2 (germline): MNHNS, SASEGT. CDR3 protein: CASSEHRSGNTIYF. DNA of the CDR3: TGTGCCAGCAGTGAACATCGCTCTGGAAACACCATATATTTT.

The CDR3 here is CASRLLAGVGNEQFF. Written as DNA, the CDR3 is TGTGCCAGCAGGCTCCTAGCGGGAGTAGGAAATGAGCAGTTCTTC. The chain couples TRBV6-1 to TRBJ2-1; 10 bases are a match to TRBD2. After removal of 6 bases from V and 7 bases from J, the junction contained 9 bases not matched to a gene. Germline lookup yields CDR1 MNHNS and CDR2 SASEGT. This CDR3 comprises 15 residues.

The chain joins TRBV7-2 to TRBJ2-3; TRBD2 is a possible D gene (7 bases). The CDR3 extends over 14 amino acids. Germline V gene sequence: CDR1 SGHTA, CDR2 FQGNSA. Trimming pared 1 base from V and 8 bases from J, leaving 13 bases between. This chain's CDR3 is CASSLEGGGATQYF. For the CDR3, the DNA is TGTGCCAGCAGCTTAGAAGGGGGGGGGGCTACGCAGTATTTT.

The chain couples TRBV7-2 to TRBJ2-1; no definite D call. The germline CDR1 and CDR2 sequences are SGHTA and FQGNSA. CDR3 size: 12 residues. Trimming pared 4 bases from V and 12 bases from J, leaving 13 bases between. CDR3 loop: CASSSSPSGQFF. The CDR3 DNA reads TGTGCCAGCAGCTCCAGTCCTTCGGGGCAGTTCTTC. The full variable domain, its missing parts supplied by reference TRBV7-2 and TRBJ2-1, is GAGVSQSPSNKVTEKGKDVELRCDPISGHTALYWYRQSLGQGLEFLIYFQGNSAPDKSGLPSDRFSAERTGGSVSTLTIQRTQQEDSAVYLCASSSSPSGQFFGPGTRLTVL.

The CDR3 DNA reads as TGTGCCAGCAGTCAGGGTCCCTTGGAGACCCAGTACTTC. Translating it yields CASSQGPLETQYF. The chain has TRBV7-2 and TRBJ2-5, with D possibly being TRBD1 (5 bases). From germline, CDR1 is SGHTA and CDR2 FQGNSA. V lost 6 bases to trimming and J lost 5 bases, with 13 bases between them. The CDR3 runs 13 residues.

This clonotype was observed a handful of times. The chain combines TRBV11-2 with TRBJ2-3; no firm D call. V dropped 6 bases and J dropped 7 bases, with 11 bases sitting between them. The CDR3 contains 12 residues. The germline gives CDR1 SGHAT, CDR2 FQNNGV. This CDR3 reads CASSNNSYTQYF. CDR3 bases: TGTGCCAGCAGTAACAACAGCTATACGCAGTATTTT.

J is TRBJ2-1 and V is TRBV12-3 or TRBV12-4; TRBD2 matches 7 bases. Trimming at V came to 0 bases and at J to 4 bases, leaving 15 bases not matched to a gene. The CDR3 has 19 residues. The CDR3 sequence is CASSLAGDPGRAGYNEQFF. Written as DNA, the CDR3 is TGTGCCAGCAGTTTAGCTGGAGATCCGGGGAGGGCCGGATACAATGAGCAGTTCTTC.

The chain combines TRBV27 with TRBJ2-3; D remains ambiguous. There are 15 residues in the CDR3. V was shortened by 2 bases and J by 0 bases, with 9 bases between the two germline ends. Germline CDR1 MNHEY, CDR2 SMNVEV (reference sequence). The CDR3 region is CASSLPGYSTDTQYF. For the CDR3, the DNA is TGTGCCAGCAGTTTACCGGGTTATAGCACAGATACGCAGTATTTT.

The rearrangement uses TRBV20-1 and TRBJ2-1, with D possibly being TRBD1 or TRBD2 (5 bases each). The CDR3 is 15 residues long. Germline assignment: CDR1 DFQATT and CDR2 SNEGSKA (reference sequence). Trimming shortened V by 5 bases and J by 7 bases, and 21 bases separated the two germline ends. The CDR3: CSAPGEVGPWNEQFF. CDR3 DNA: TGCAGTGCTCCTGGTGAGGTGGGACCATGGAATGAGCAGTTCTTC.

The CDR3 coding sequence is TGTGCCAGCACCGAGACGGCCCAAGAGACCCAGTACTTC. The encoded protein is CASTETAQETQYF. V is TRBV2 and J is TRBJ2-5; D is ambiguous. Germline V lookup: CDR1 SNHLY, CDR2 FYNNEI. Trimming took off 7 bases at V and 1 base at J, with 10 bases between the two ends. The CDR3 totals 13 residues.

The chain has TRBV19 and TRBJ2-4; 11 bases line up with TRBD1. J was trimmed by 7 bases and V by 3 bases; bases with no gene match: 2. Germline CDR1 LNHDA, CDR2 SQIVND (reference sequence). This CDR3 spans 14 amino acids. The CDR3 DNA reads TGTGCCAGTAGTATTAGGGACAGGGGGAACATTCAGTACTTC. Translated, it gives CASSIRDRGNIQYF.

J is TRBJ1-2 and V is TRBV7-9; D call uncertain. Deletions cut 1 base from V and 5 bases from J, with 8 bases between. The CDR3 totals 13 residues. Germline values: CDR1 SEHNR, CDR2 FQNEAQ (reference sequence). The CDR3 here is CASSLETGYGYTF. DNA for the CDR3: TGTGCCAGCAGCTTAGAAACCGGATATGGCTACACCTTC.

The table lists this clonotype with a few counts. The chain combines TRBV10-3 with TRBJ2-1, with D possibly matching TRBD2 (5 bases). The V and J ends lost 5 bases and 0 bases respectively, with 20 bases between them. The CDR3 has 18 residues. Germline CDR1 is ENHRY and CDR2 is SYGVKD. DNA for the CDR3: TGTGCCATCAGTTCCGTCGATGGGAGCGGTCTCTCCTACAATGAGCAGTTCTTC. This codes for CAISSVDGSGLSYNEQFF.

This clonotype was counted only a few times. The CDR3 region has the DNA TGTGCCAGCAGCCAATTTCGGGGACAGGGAAAAGGCGGGGAGCTGTTTTTT. As protein: CASSQFRGQGKGGELFF. The V and J genes are TRBV12-3 or TRBV12-4 and TRBJ2-2; the match to TRBD1 covers 9 bases. V dropped 6 bases and J dropped 7; count of bases not matched to a gene: 15. The CDR3 runs to 17 residues.

This clonotype was seen more than once but under ten times. The V call is TRBV5-6, the J call TRBJ2-3, with TRBD2 matching 7 bases. Trimming cost V 3 bases and J 0 bases; bases outside gene matches: 16. The length of the CDR3 is 19 residues. Germline CDR1 and CDR2: SGHDT and YYEEEE. The CDR3 DNA sequence: TGTGCCAGCAGCTCCGCCCTCTTCTCCGCGGGGGATAGCACAGATACGCAGTATTTT. Its translation: CASSSALFSAGDSTDTQYF.

This sequence joins TRBV5-1 and TRBJ2-2; D remains unclear. Germline assignment: CDR1 SGHRS and CDR2 YFSETQ. Trimming stripped 5 bases from V and 1 base from J, with 9 bases between. This CDR3 has 14 amino acids. The CDR3 loop reads CASRNGQNTGELFF. The CDR3 DNA follows: TGCGCCAGCAGAAACGGGCAGAACACCGGGGAGCTGTTTTTT.

This clonotype was counted only a few times. The chain has TRBV3-1 and TRBJ2-3; 13 bases are a match to TRBD2. Germline CDR1 LGHDT, CDR2 YNNKEL (reference sequence). This CDR3 has 17 amino acids. Losses at the gene ends were 4 bases for V and 2 bases for J; bases not matched to a gene: 6. This CDR3 is CASSLMGLAGTTDTQYF. In DNA, the CDR3 is TGTGCCAGCAGCCTGATGGGACTAGCGGGGACCACAGATACGCAGTATTTT.

This clonotype was seen a few times. J is TRBJ2-1 and V is TRBV7-9; TRBD2 matches at 9 bases. Looked up from germline, CDR1 is SEHNR and CDR2 is FQNEAQ (reference sequence). The CDR3 is 16 residues long. Trimming cost V 6 bases and J 9 bases; bases outside gene matches: 15. As DNA, the CDR3 is TGTGCCAGCAGTTCTTTAGCGGGAGAAAACCGCCGTGAGCAGTTCTTC. Translation gives CASSSLAGENRREQFF. Variable domain in full (rest from reference TRBV7-9 and TRBJ2-1): DTGVSQNPRHKITKRGQNVTFRCDPISEHNRLYWYRQTLGQGPEFLTYFQNEAQLEKSRLLSDRFSAERPKGSFSTLEIQRTEQGDSAMYLCASSSLAGENRREQFFGPGTRLTVL.

The chain recombines TRBV3-1 with TRBJ2-2; 7 bases are shared with TRBD1. Germline CDR1 LGHDT, CDR2 YNNKEL (reference sequence). The J segment lost 5 bases and the V segment lost 4 bases, leaving 7 bases of the junction unmatched. This CDR3 spans 15 amino acids. The CDR3, as DNA: TGTGCCAGCAGCCGGGACAGAAGATCGACCGGGGAGCTGTTTTTT. As protein: CASSRDRRSTGELFF.

The V and J genes are TRBV10-1 and TRBJ2-7; TRBD2 might be the D (5 bases). The ends were cut back, 6 bases at V and 0 bases at J, with 15 bases in the middle. The germline V gene encodes CDR1 WNHNN and CDR2 SYGVQD (reference sequence). The CDR3 covers 15 residues. The CDR3 sequence is CASRIWTLDSYEQYV. The CDR3 DNA is TGCGCCAGCAGGATATGGACTTTGGACTCCTACGAGCAGTACGTC.

This clonotype turned up a few times. V usage is TRBV9 and J usage is TRBJ2-4, with a weak D call TRBD2 (6 bases). With 0 bases removed from V and 11 bases from J, the gap between germline ends came to 15 bases. CDR1 is SGDLS, CDR2 YYNGEE, per germline. The CDR3 loop spans 14 amino acids. The CDR3 bases are TGTGCCAGCAGCGTAGCCGGCCGGGGGAGCGTTCAGTACTTC. Translation: CASSVAGRGSVQYF.